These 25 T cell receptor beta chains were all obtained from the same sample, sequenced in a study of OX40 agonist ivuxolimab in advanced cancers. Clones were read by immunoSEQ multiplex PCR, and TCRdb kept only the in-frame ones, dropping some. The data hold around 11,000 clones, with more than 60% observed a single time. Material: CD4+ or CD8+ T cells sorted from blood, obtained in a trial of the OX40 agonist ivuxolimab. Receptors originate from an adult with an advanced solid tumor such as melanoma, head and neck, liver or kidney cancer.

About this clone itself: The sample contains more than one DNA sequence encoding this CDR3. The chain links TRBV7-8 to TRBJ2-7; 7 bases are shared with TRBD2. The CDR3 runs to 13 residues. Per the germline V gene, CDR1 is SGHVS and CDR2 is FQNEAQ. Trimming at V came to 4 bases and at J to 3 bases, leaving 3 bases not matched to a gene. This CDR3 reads CASSSGLYYEQYF. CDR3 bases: TGTGCCAGCAGCTCGGGACTATACTACGAGCAGTACTTC.

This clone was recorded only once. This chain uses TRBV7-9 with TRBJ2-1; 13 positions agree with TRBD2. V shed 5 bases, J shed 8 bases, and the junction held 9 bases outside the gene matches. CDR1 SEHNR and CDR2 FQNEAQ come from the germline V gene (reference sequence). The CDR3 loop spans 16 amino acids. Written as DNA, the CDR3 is TGTGCCAGCAGCGACAGGACTAGCGGGGGTGAGGATGAGCAGTTCTTC. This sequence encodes CASSDRTSGGEDEQFF.

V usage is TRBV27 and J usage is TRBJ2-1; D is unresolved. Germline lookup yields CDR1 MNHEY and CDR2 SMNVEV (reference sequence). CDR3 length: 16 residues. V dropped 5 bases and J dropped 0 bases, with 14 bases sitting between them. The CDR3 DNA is TGTGCCAGCAGTCCGCAGACAACACGCTCCTACAATGAGCAGTTCTTC. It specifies CASSPQTTRSYNEQFF.

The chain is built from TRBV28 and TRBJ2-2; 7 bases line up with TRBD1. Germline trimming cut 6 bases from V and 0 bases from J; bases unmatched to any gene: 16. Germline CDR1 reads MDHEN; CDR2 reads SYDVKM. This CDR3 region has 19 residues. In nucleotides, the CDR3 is TGTGCCAGCAGCTATTATACAAGTCAGGGGGAGTCGAACACCGGGGAGCTGTTTTTT. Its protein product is CASSYYTSQGESNTGELFF. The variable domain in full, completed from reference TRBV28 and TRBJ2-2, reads DVKVTQSSRYLVKRTGEKVFLECVQDMDHENMFWYRQDPGLGLRLIYFSYDVKMKEKGDIPEGYSVSREKKERFSLILESASTNQTSMYLCASSYYTSQGESNTGELFFGEGSRLTVL.

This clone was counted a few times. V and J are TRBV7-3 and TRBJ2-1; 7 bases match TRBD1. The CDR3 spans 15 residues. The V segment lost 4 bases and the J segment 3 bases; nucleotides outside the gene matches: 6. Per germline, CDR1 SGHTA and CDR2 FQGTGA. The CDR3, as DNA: TGTGCCAGCAGCTACGGGACAGATAACTACAATGAGCAGTTCTTC. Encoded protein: CASSYGTDNYNEQFF.

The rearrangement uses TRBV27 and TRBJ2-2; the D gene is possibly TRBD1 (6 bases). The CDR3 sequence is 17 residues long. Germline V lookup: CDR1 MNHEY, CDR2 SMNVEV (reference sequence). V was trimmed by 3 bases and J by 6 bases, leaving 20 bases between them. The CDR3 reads CASSFARTVGLAGELFF. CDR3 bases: TGTGCCAGCAGTTTCGCCCGGACAGTCGGGTTGGCCGGGGAGCTGTTTTTT.

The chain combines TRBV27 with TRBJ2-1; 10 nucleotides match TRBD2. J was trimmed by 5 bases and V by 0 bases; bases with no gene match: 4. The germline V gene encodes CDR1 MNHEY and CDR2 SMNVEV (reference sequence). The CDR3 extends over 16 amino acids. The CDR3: CASSLSIAGGHNEQFF. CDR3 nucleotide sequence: TGTGCCAGCAGTTTATCTATAGCGGGAGGCCACAATGAGCAGTTCTTC.

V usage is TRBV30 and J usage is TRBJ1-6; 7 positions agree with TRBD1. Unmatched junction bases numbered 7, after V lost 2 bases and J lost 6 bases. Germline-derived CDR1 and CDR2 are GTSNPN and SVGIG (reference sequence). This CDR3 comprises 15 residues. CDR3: CAWSTWTGPNSPLHF. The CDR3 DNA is TGTGCCTGGAGTACCTGGACAGGACCTAATTCACCCCTCCACTTT.

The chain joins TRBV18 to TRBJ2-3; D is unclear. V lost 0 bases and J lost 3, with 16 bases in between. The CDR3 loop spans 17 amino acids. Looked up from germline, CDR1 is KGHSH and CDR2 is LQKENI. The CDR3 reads CASSPPDDPPRTDTQYF. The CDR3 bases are TGTGCCAGCTCACCACCGGATGATCCGCCGAGGACAGATACGCAGTATTTT.

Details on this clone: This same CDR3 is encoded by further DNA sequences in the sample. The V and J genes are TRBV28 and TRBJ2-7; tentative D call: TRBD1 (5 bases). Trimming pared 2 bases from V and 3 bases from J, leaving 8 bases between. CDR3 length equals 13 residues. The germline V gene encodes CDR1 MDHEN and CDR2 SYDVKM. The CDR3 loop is CASSLGAGYEQYF. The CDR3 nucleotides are TGTGCCAGCAGTTTAGGGGCAGGCTACGAGCAGTACTTC.

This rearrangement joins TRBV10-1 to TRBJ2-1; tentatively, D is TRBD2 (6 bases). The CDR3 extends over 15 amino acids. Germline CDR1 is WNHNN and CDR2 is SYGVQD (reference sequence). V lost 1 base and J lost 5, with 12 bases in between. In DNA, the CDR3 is TGCGCCAGCAGTGAGTACGGGGGAGGAGACAATGAGCAGTTCTTC. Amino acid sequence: CASSEYGGGDNEQFF.

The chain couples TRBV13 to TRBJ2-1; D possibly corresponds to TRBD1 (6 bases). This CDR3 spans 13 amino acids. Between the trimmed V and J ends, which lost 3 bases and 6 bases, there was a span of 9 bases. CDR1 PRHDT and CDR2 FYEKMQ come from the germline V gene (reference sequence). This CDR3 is CASSLGAGNEQFF. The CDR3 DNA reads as TGTGCCAGCAGCTTGGGGGCCGGCAATGAGCAGTTCTTC.

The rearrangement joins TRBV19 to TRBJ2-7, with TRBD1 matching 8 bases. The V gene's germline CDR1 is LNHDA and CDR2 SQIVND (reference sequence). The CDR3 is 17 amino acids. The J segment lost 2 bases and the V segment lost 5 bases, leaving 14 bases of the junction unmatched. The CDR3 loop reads CASSGQGPIHSTYEQYF. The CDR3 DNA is TGTGCCAGTAGTGGACAGGGCCCAATCCACTCAACCTACGAGCAGTACTTC.

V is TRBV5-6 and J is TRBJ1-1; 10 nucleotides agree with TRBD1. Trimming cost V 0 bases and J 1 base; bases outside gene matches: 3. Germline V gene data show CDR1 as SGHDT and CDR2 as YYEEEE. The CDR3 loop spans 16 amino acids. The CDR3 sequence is CASSLEGQGRNTEAFF. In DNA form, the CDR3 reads TGTGCCAGCAGCTTGGAGGGACAGGGGAGGAACACTGAAGCTTTCTTT.

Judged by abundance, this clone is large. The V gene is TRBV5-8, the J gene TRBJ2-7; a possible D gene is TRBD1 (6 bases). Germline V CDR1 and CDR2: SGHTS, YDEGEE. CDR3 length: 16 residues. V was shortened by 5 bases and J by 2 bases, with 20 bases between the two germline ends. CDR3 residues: CASSSGWDTRAYEQYF. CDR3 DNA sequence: TGTGCCAGCAGTTCCGGTTGGGACACGAGAGCCTACGAGCAGTACTTC.

This chain's CDR3 is CASSLEDGRTYNEQFF. The CDR3 region has the DNA TGTGCCAGCAGTTTAGAGGACGGCAGGACCTACAATGAGCAGTTCTTC. The V call is TRBV27, the J call TRBJ2-1; D is uncertain. The CDR3 has 16 amino acids. CDR1 and CDR2 (germline): MNHEY, SMNVEV (reference sequence). V lost 2 bases and J lost 2, with 13 bases in between.

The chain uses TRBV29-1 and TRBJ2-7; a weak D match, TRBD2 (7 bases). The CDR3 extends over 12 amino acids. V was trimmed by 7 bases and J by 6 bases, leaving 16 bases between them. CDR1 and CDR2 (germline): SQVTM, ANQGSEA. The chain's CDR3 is CSAAGARGEQYF. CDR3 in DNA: TGCAGCGCCGCGGGGGCGCGAGGCGAGCAGTACTTC.

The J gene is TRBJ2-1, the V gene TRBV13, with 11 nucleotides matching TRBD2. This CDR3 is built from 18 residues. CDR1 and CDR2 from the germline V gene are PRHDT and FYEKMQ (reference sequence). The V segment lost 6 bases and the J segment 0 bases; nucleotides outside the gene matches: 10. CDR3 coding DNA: TGTGCCAGCAGTTCGACTAGCGGGATGGGGCGCTCCTACAATGAGCAGTTCTTC. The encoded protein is CASSSTSGMGRSYNEQFF.

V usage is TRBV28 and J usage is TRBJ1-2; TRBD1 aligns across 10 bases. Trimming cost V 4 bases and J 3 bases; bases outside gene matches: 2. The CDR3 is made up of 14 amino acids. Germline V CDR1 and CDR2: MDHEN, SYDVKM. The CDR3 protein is CASSSGTGDYGYTF. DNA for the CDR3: TGTGCCAGCAGTTCCGGGACAGGGGACTATGGCTACACCTTC.

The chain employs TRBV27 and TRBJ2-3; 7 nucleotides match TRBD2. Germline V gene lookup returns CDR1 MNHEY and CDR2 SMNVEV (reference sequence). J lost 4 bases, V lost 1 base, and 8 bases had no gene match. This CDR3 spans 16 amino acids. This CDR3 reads CASSLYWREIPDTQYF. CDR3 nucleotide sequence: TGTGCCAGCAGTTTATACTGGCGGGAGATCCCAGATACGCAGTATTTT.

Here the CDR3 DNA reads TGTGCCAGCAGTTCCTCCCCGGGACAGGGGGCCGGGAAGGGGGAGCTGTTTTTT. It is translated as CASSSSPGQGAGKGELFF. The J gene is TRBJ2-2, the V gene TRBV27; 12 positions agree with TRBD1. CDR1 is MNHEY and CDR2 is SMNVEV in the germline V gene (reference sequence). J gave up 8 bases and V 4 bases, and 14 bases lay outside the gene matches. The CDR3 contains 18 residues.

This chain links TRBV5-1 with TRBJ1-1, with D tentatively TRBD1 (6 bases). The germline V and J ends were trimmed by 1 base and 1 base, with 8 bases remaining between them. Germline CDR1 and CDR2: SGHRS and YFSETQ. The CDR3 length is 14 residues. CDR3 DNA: TGCGCCAGCAGCTTGACAGGGACGAACACTGAAGCTTTCTTT. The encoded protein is CASSLTGTNTEAFF. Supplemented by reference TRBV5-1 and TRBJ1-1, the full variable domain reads KAGVTQTPRYLIKTRGQQVTLSCSPISGHRSVSWYQQTPGQGLQFLFEYFSETQRNKGNFPGRFSGRQFSNSRSEMNVSTLELGDSALYLCASSLTGTNTEAFFGQGTRLTVV.

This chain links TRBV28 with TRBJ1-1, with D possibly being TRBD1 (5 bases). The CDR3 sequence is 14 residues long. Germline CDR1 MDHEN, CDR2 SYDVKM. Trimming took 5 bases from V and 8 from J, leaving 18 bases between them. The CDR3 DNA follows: TGTGCCAGCAGTCCCCCTTCGGGGCGGGTAGAAGCTTTCTTT. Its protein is CASSPPSGRVEAFF.

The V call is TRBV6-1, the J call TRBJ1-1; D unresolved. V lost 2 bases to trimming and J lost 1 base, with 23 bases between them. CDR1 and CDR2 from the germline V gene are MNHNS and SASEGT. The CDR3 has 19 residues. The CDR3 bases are TGTGCCAGCAGTGAACCGGGTTGGGCAGGCGGCATCTCGAACACTGAAGCTTTCTTT. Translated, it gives CASSEPGWAGGISNTEAFF.

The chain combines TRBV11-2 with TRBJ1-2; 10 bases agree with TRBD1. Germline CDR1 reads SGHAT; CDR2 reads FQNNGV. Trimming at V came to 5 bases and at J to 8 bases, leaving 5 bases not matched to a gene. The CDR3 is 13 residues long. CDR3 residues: CASSPGTGEGYTF. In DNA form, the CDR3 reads TGTGCCAGCAGCCCCGGGACAGGGGAAGGCTACACCTTC.